This TCR beta chain emerged from a study of human T cells and chemical hapten exposure. TCRdb recomputed calls from the RACE reads with MiXCR, one row per CDR3 protein. The profile covers about 47,000 distinct CDR3 sequences, with about 4.8% appearing a single time and roughly 6% taken by the ten largest. Time point noted: healthy volunteer bleed at 2 weeks. The template was total RNA from unfractionated whole blood. Study outcomes and limitations: There was no change with DPC sensitization in TCRs above 1 in 1000 frequency.

This clonotype was counted ten times or more. Its antigen is undetermined. Per the germline V gene, CDR1 is SGHRS and CDR2 is YFSETQ. Trimming cost V 0 bases and J 8 bases, with 12 bases left between them. CDR3 length equals 14 residues. The chain has TRBV5-1 and TRBJ2-1; perhaps D is TRBD1 or TRBD2 (5 bases each). The clonotype was recovered from a human donor in good health. Some clones in this sample may be carry-over from other donors' samples. The sequencing sample was made of whole blood. DNA of the CDR3: TGCGCCAGCAGCTTGGGGGGGTTCAGAGATGAGCAGTTCTTC. Encoded protein: CASSLGGFRDEQFF.